What follows describes a single T cell receptor beta chain. Antigen: not known. The data were obtained in a study of T cells in Graves' hyperthyroidism and ophthalmopathy. General study points: Appearing also in blood were most of the thyroid clonotypes expanded above 0.001.

The CDR3 regions of TCR beta were amplified from RNA transcripts. During a first-round RT-PCR of the TCR CDR3, the HTBI primer set was used. TCRdb itself ran the multiplex PCR reads through MiXCR, one entry per CDR3 protein. The sample lists about 100,000 distinct CDR3 sequences; approximately 15% were seen once. CDR3 size: 14 residues. The germline gives CDR1 SEHNR, CDR2 FQNEAQ (reference sequence). V was clipped by 7 bases and J by 6 bases, with 16 bases between them. Subjects aged 18 to 65 presented with newly diagnosed hyperthyroidism of less than 2 months' duration. Exclusion criteria comprised uncontrolled infection, other autoimmune disease, pregnancy or lactation. The PBMCs had their origin in 10 ml of fresh peripheral blood.

The source is a woman in her 50s with Graves' hyperthyroidism. The source material was blood. The chain has TRBV7-9 and TRBJ2-1; TRBD1 is a possible D gene (6 bases). The CDR3 sequence is CASNRGTPPNEQFF. The CDR3 nucleotides are TGTGCCAGCAATCGTGGGACACCACCCAATGAGCAGTTCTTC.